What follows are 30 T cell receptor beta chains derived from one specimen sequenced in a study of spatial heterogeneity in lung cancer. MiXCR, run by TCRdb on the 5' RACE reads, gives a single entry per CDR3 protein. The sample consists of more than 95,000 distinct CDR3 sequences, more than 9% of them appearing once. Indicated time point: blood at routine non-recurrence follow-up after resection. No cell sorting; template was whole RNA from tumor, lung tissue or PBMC. The sample was PBMCs, taken at follow-up. These receptors were taken from a male donor with early-stage non-small cell lung cancer.

The rearrangement joins TRBV7-9 to TRBJ1-2; 8 bases agree with TRBD1. Trimming at V came to 3 bases and at J to 5 bases, leaving 2 bases not matched to a gene. There are 13 residues in the CDR3. Germline assignment: CDR1 SEHNR and CDR2 FQNEAQ (reference sequence). CDR3 DNA sequence: TGTGCCAGCAGCTTGGACAGGGCGTATGGCTACACCTTC. This codes for CASSLDRAYGYTF.

There are many counts of this clonotype. The chain combines TRBV28 with TRBJ1-4; D is perhaps TRBD1 (5 bases). The length of the CDR3 is 14 residues. V was clipped by 6 bases and J by 10 bases, with 18 bases between them. Germline CDR1 MDHEN, CDR2 SYDVKM. Written as DNA, the CDR3 is TGTGCCAGCAGCACGGGGAGGGGCGGAGGAAAACTGTTTTTT. This codes for CASSTGRGGGKLFF. Filled out from reference TRBV28 and TRBJ1-4, the complete variable domain reads DVKVTQSSRYLVKRTGEKVFLECVQDMDHENMFWYRQDPGLGLRLIYFSYDVKMKEKGDIPEGYSVSREKKERFSLILESASTNQTSMYLCASSTGRGGGKLFFGSGTQLSVL.

The chain links TRBV20-1 to TRBJ2-7, with 12 bases identical to TRBD1. CDR3 length: 15 amino acids. CDR1 DFQATT and CDR2 SNEGSKA come from the germline V gene (reference sequence). The V segment lost 1 base and the J segment 4 bases; nucleotides outside the gene matches: 5. CDR3: CSARARDRGRYEQYF. CDR3 nucleotides: TGCAGTGCTAGAGCCCGGGACAGGGGGCGGTACGAGCAGTACTTC.

In its sample, this clonotype was seen many times. The chain combines TRBV28 with TRBJ1-5; D not certain. This CDR3 is 12 amino acids long. CDR1 is MDHEN and CDR2 is SYDVKM in the germline V gene. With 3 bases removed from V and 4 bases from J, the gap between germline ends came to 4 bases. CDR3 loop: CASSFGNQPQHF. Here the CDR3 DNA reads TGTGCCAGCAGTTTTGGGAATCAGCCCCAGCATTTT.

This clonotype was detected ten times or more. The V and J genes are TRBV5-6 and TRBJ2-7; D not certain. This CDR3 has 11 residues. V was shortened by 3 bases and J by 6 bases, with 7 bases between the two germline ends. CDR1 is SGHDT, CDR2 YYEEEE, per germline. CDR3 residues: CASSSAGEQYF. CDR3 coding DNA: TGTGCCAGCAGCTCGGCAGGCGAGCAGTACTTC.

This clonotype came up a few times. This chain joins TRBV29-1 and TRBJ2-2; no definite D call. The CDR3 consists of 14 residues. The germline CDR1 and CDR2 sequences are SQVTM and ANQGSEA. V was pared by 2 bases and J by 0 bases, with 7 bases between. CDR3 in DNA: TGCAGCGTTGAAAAGGGCGCGAACACCGGGGAGCTGTTTTTT. Translated, it gives CSVEKGANTGELFF.

The chain carries TRBV28 and TRBJ1-4; TRBD1 agrees at 7 bases. With V trimmed by 6 bases and J by 7 bases, 8 bases remained unmatched. CDR1 is MDHEN and CDR2 is SYDVKM in the germline V gene. This CDR3 spans 14 amino acids. The CDR3 reads CASSDRQGSEKLFF. CDR3 nucleotide sequence: TGTGCCAGCAGCGATAGACAGGGTTCTGAAAAACTGTTTTTT.

The chain is built from TRBV6-5 and TRBJ2-1; D perhaps matches TRBD1 (5 bases). The germline V gene has CDR1 MNHEY and CDR2 SVGAGI. The V end lost 6 bases, the J end lost 4 bases, and 13 bases lay between the germline ends. This CDR3 spans 14 amino acids. The CDR3 spells CASRSDSSYNEQFF. CDR3 DNA: TGTGCCAGCAGATCAGACAGCAGTTACAATGAGCAGTTCTTC.

V usage is TRBV5-1 and J usage is TRBJ1-4; D is unclear. Trimming removed 0 bases at V and 5 bases at J, with 5 bases between. The CDR3 sequence is 13 residues long. The germline gives CDR1 SGHRS, CDR2 YFSETQ. The CDR3: CASSLAVNEKLFF. The CDR3 DNA reads TGCGCCAGCAGCTTGGCCGTGAATGAAAAACTGTTTTTT.

This clonotype was seen at least ten times. J is TRBJ2-7 and V is TRBV7-2, with D perhaps matching TRBD1 (6 bases). Germline CDR1 and CDR2: SGHTA and FQGNSA. The CDR3 sequence is 14 residues long. Trimming stripped 2 bases from V and 6 bases from J, with 14 bases between. CDR3 amino acids: CASSLLQGVGEQYF. The DNA of the CDR3 is TGTGCCAGCAGCTTATTACAGGGTGTGGGCGAGCAGTACTTC.

This clonotype was counted only a few times. The V and J genes are TRBV7-6 and TRBJ2-2; D unresolved. CDR1 is SGHVS, CDR2 FNYEAQ, per germline. The V end was cut by 3 bases, the J end by 0 bases, with 8 bases between. The CDR3 spans 15 residues. The CDR3: CASSLYRANTGELFF. DNA of the CDR3: TGTGCCAGCAGCTTGTATAGGGCGAACACCGGGGAGCTGTTTTTT.

This clonotype was observed at least ten times. The chain joins TRBV28 to TRBJ2-4; D might be TRBD1 or TRBD2, each matching 6 bases. This CDR3 comprises 16 residues. The V end was cut by 2 bases, the J end by 1 base, with 12 bases between. Germline assignment: CDR1 MDHEN and CDR2 SYDVKM. CDR3 nucleotide sequence: TGTGCCAGCAGTTTAGGGGGGCAGGGGGCCAAAAACATTCAGTACTTC. Translation: CASSLGGQGAKNIQYF.

Ten or more counts support this clonotype. V and J are TRBV15 and TRBJ2-6; 10 bases fit TRBD1. V dropped 5 bases and J dropped 0; count of bases not matched to a gene: 13. The CDR3 loop spans 20 amino acids. Germline V CDR1 and CDR2: LNHNV, YYDKDF (reference sequence). CDR3 bases: TGTGCCACCAGCCCAGCTTGGGGACAGGGGAGCTACTCTGGGGCCAACGTCCTGACTTTC. Translation: CATSPAWGQGSYSGANVLTF.

This clonotype was seen only a few times. V gene TRBV11-2 combines with J gene TRBJ2-7, with D hard to call. V shed 6 bases and J shed 6 bases, with 9 bases lying between them. The CDR3 sequence is 11 residues long. Germline CDR1 and CDR2: SGHAT and FQNNGV. The CDR3, as DNA: TGTGCCAGCAGTTCGGCTCTCGAGCAGTACTTC. This gives the protein CASSSALEQYF.

This clonotype was detected ten times or more. The gene calls are TRBV5-1 and TRBJ2-1; D possibly uses TRBD1 or TRBD2 (7 bases each). The CDR3 is made up of 15 amino acids. The germline CDR1 and CDR2 sequences are SGHRS and YFSETQ. Between the trimmed V and J ends, which lost 3 bases and 5 bases, there was a span of 15 bases. The CDR3 DNA reads TGCGCCAGCAGCTGGGAGGGGGCCAGGGACAATGAGCAGTTCTTC. The encoded protein is CASSWEGARDNEQFF.

There are many counts of this clonotype. The chain links TRBV24-1 to TRBJ2-1, with 9 bases that match TRBD2. Unmatched junction bases numbered 6, after V lost 5 bases and J lost 8 bases. The CDR3 totals 14 residues. CDR1 is KGHDR and CDR2 is SFDVKD in the germline V gene. DNA for the CDR3: TGTGCCACCAGTGCGGCGGGGGGGCCCCATGAGCAGTTCTTC. This encodes CATSAAGGPHEQFF.

This clonotype was seen repeatedly, ten times or more. The chain couples TRBV10-3 to TRBJ1-5; tentative D call: TRBD1 (6 bases). Looked up from germline, CDR1 is ENHRY and CDR2 is SYGVKD. V lost 0 bases to trimming and J lost 7 bases, with 13 bases between them. The CDR3 covers 15 residues. DNA for the CDR3: TGTGCCATCAGTGAGTCGATGGGGGGCCGGCAGCCCCAGCATTTT. It translates to CAISESMGGRQPQHF.

The chain links TRBV2 to TRBJ1-2, with 7 bases fitting TRBD1. Germline lookup yields CDR1 SNHLY and CDR2 FYNNEI. This CDR3 has 14 amino acids. The V gene end was trimmed by 5 bases and the J gene end by 5 bases; junction bases not matched to a gene: 8. CDR3: CASSTGTVGYGYTF. Written as DNA, the CDR3 is TGTGCCAGCAGTACTGGGACAGTAGGGTATGGCTACACCTTC.

This clonotype was seen at least ten times. The chain links TRBV28 to TRBJ2-7; TRBD2 matches 7 bases. This CDR3 contains 16 residues. V lost 6 bases to trimming and J lost 3 bases; unmatched junction nucleotides: 14. Germline V gives CDR1 MDHEN, CDR2 SYDVKM. In DNA, the CDR3 is TGTGCCAGCAGATCAAGGAGGACTAGACGAGACTACGAGCAGTACTTC. It codes for CASRSRRTRRDYEQYF.

This clonotype was seen ten or more times. This chain connects TRBV4-1 to TRBJ2-7; 13 bases map to TRBD2. Germline V lookup: CDR1 MGHRA, CDR2 YSYEKL. This CDR3 has 15 residues. With 3 bases clipped from V and 4 bases from J, the junction kept 3 bases outside the gene matches. CDR3 in amino acids: CASSHGLAGVYEQYF. The DNA for the CDR3 is TGCGCCAGCAGCCACGGACTAGCGGGAGTTTACGAGCAGTACTTC.

This clonotype was recorded at least ten times. This chain joins TRBV29-1 and TRBJ2-7; a possible D gene is TRBD1 (6 bases). The V gene lost 4 bases and the J gene lost 5 bases, with 15 bases spanning the gap. The CDR3 has 13 amino acids. Per germline, CDR1 SQVTM and CDR2 ANQGSEA. CDR3: CSVAQGIRNEQYF. CDR3 nucleotides: TGCAGCGTTGCACAGGGTATAAGGAACGAGCAGTACTTC.

V and J are TRBV11-2 and TRBJ1-2; D is unclear. This CDR3 has 15 amino acids. Germline values: CDR1 SGHAT, CDR2 FQNNGV. Trimming left V 0 bases short and J 4 bases short, with 12 bases between. The DNA for the CDR3 is TGTGCCAGCAGCTTAGATCCGTCAGCGATCTATGGCTACACCTTC. Translated, it gives CASSLDPSAIYGYTF.

The rearrangement uses TRBV20-1 and TRBJ2-1; D is perhaps TRBD1 (5 bases). In germline, CDR1 is DFQATT, CDR2 SNEGSKA (reference sequence). Trimming pared 3 bases from V and 8 bases from J, leaving 8 bases between. The CDR3 loop spans 11 amino acids. The CDR3 here is CSARKGYEQFF. Here the CDR3 DNA reads TGCAGTGCTAGGAAGGGGTATGAGCAGTTCTTC.

This clonotype was seen at least ten times. The genes are TRBV24-1 and TRBJ2-5, with a possible D match to TRBD2 (5 bases). The germline V and J ends were trimmed by 3 bases and 4 bases, with 11 bases remaining between them. Germline lookup yields CDR1 KGHDR and CDR2 SFDVKD. The CDR3 runs to 14 residues. The CDR3 DNA reads TGTGCCACCAGTGATGGACGGAGGAGAGAGACCCAGTACTTC. It translates to CATSDGRRRETQYF.

The rearrangement links TRBV11-3 to TRBJ2-6; D perhaps matches TRBD1 (6 bases). The V and J ends lost 0 bases and 2 bases respectively, with 14 bases between them. This CDR3 is 18 amino acids long. The germline gives CDR1 SGHNT, CDR2 YENEEA. The CDR3 sequence is CASSLDPGAGPGANVLTF. The DNA of the CDR3 is TGTGCCAGCAGCTTAGATCCAGGGGCAGGCCCTGGGGCCAACGTCCTGACTTTC.

The gene calls are TRBV4-3 and TRBJ1-1; D is uncertain. V was shortened by 2 bases and J by 3 bases, with 7 bases between the two germline ends. Looked up from germline, CDR1 is LGHNA and CDR2 is YSLEER. This CDR3 has 13 residues. The chain's CDR3 is CASSQRIDTEAFF. The CDR3 DNA is TGCGCCAGCAGCCAACGGATCGACACTGAAGCTTTCTTT.

This clonotype occurred many times. The V gene is TRBV19, the J gene TRBJ1-5; D not resolved. The length of the CDR3 is 16 residues. Germline CDR1 and CDR2: LNHDA and SQIVND (reference sequence). Between the trimmed V and J ends, which lost 6 bases and 0 bases, there was a span of 15 bases. The CDR3 nucleotides read TGTGCCAGTAGCAGACCCCAGAGATTTAGCAATCAGCCCCAGCATTTT. Amino acids: CASSRPQRFSNQPQHF.

DNA of the CDR3: TGCGCCAGCAGCTTGGGACCGGGCGTGAACACTGAAGCTTTCTTT. This codes for CASSLGPGVNTEAFF. The rearrangement uses TRBV5-1 and TRBJ1-1, with D unclear. Germline values: CDR1 SGHRS, CDR2 YFSETQ. The CDR3 extends over 15 amino acids. V gave up 0 bases and J gave up 0 bases, with 9 bases separating them.

At least ten counts were recorded for this clonotype. Here the CDR3 DNA reads TGTGCCAGCACCCTACGGGACTCCAGAGGGGAGCTGTTTTTT. Translation: CASTLRDSRGELFF. The rearrangement joins TRBV28 to TRBJ2-2, with D maybe TRBD2 (6 bases). CDR1 and CDR2 (germline): MDHEN, SYDVKM. The V end was cut by 7 bases, the J end by 8 bases, with 17 bases between. This CDR3 has 14 amino acids.

The chain links TRBV7-9 to TRBJ2-5; D is perhaps TRBD1 or TRBD2 (6 bases each). Deletions cut 5 bases from V and 5 bases from J, with 12 bases between. The CDR3 spans 13 residues. The V gene's germline CDR1 is SEHNR and CDR2 FQNEAQ (reference sequence). The CDR3 is CASSPTGRETQYF. The CDR3 region has the DNA TGTGCCAGCAGCCCAACAGGGAGGGAGACCCAGTACTTC.